The clone carrying this TCR beta chain was seen a few times. Its matching antigen is unknown. The sample is drawn from a study of human T cells and chemical hapten exposure. Study context: Subjects had 2% DPC placed on around 2 cm by around 2 cm of upper inner arm skin for sensitization.

In TCRdb, the RACE reads were re-called with MiXCR into one record per CDR3 protein. The sample carries hundreds of thousands of distinct CDR3 sequences, around 6% recorded once. This sample's time point: patch test 2, 6 weeks after DPC sensitization. Treatment reported: therapeutic diphenylcyclopropenone sensitization with weekly scalp DPC. Study findings and constraints: DPC sensitization left the count of TCRs above 1 in 1000 unchanged. Controls formed significantly fewer large CDR3 similarity clusters than expanded TCRs did.

The clonotype comes from a woman between 18 and 30 years old with alopecia areata. Some clones in this sample may be carry-over from other donors' samples. Sequencing used whole blood, obtained in connection with sensitization to the hapten diphenylcyclopropenone (DPC).

The DNA of the CDR3 is TGTGCCAGCAGCTTAGTGAGCACCCCAGGCACAGATACGCAGTATTTT. Translated, it gives CASSLVSTPGTDTQYF. V and J are TRBV7-2 and TRBJ2-3; D call uncertain. The V end lost 1 base, the J end lost 1 base, and 12 bases lay between the germline ends. CDR3 size: 16 residues. The germline gives CDR1 SGHTA, CDR2 FQGNSA.